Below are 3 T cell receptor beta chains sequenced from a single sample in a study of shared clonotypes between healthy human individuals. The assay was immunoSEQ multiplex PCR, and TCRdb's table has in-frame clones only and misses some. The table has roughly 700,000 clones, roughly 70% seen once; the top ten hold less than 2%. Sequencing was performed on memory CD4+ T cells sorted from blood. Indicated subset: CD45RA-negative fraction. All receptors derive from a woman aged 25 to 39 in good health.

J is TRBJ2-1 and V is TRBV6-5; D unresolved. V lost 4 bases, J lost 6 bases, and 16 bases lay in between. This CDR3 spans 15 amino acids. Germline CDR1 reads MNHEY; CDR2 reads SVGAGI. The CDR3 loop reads CASSSSGQPPNEQFF. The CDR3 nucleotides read TGTGCCAGCAGTTCCTCGGGCCAACCACCCAATGAGCAGTTCTTC.

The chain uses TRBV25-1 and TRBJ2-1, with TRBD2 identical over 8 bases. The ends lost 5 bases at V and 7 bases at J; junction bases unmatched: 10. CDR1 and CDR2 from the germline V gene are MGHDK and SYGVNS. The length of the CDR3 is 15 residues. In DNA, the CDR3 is TGTGCCAGCAGTTACGCCCGGGAGGGCCTTAATGAGCAGTTCTTC. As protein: CASSYAREGLNEQFF.

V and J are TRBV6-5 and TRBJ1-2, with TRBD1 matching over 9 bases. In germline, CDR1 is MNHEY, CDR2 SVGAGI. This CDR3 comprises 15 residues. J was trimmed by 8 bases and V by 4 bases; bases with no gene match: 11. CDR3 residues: CASSSYGTGRGGYTF. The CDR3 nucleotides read TGTGCCAGCAGTTCCTACGGGACAGGGAGGGGAGGCTACACCTTC.